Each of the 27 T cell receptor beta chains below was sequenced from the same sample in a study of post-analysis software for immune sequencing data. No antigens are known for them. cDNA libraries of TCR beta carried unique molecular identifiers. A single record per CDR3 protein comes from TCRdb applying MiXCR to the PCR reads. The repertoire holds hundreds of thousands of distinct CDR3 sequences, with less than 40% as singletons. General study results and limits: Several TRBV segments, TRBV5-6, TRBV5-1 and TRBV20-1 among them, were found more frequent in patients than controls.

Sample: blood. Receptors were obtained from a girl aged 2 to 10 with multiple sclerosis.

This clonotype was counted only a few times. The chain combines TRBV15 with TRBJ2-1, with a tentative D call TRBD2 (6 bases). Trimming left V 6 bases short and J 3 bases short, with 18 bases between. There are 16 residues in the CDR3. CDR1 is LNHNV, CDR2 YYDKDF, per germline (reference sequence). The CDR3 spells CATSLEGRVLYNEQFF. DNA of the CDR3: TGTGCCACCAGTCTGGAGGGCAGGGTCCTCTACAATGAGCAGTTCTTC.

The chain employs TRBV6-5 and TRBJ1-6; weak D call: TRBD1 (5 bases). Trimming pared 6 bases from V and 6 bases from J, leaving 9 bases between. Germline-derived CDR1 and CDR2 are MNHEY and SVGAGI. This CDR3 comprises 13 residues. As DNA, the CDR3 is TGTGCCAGCAGCCGGGACGGTAATTCACCCCTCCACTTT. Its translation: CASSRDGNSPLHF.

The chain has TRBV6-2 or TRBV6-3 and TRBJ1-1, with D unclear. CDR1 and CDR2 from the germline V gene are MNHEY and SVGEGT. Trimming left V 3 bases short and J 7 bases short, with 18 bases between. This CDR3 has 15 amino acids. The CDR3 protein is CASSYFGSLDREAFF. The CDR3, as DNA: TGTGCCAGCAGTTATTTTGGTTCATTGGACCGTGAAGCTTTCTTT.

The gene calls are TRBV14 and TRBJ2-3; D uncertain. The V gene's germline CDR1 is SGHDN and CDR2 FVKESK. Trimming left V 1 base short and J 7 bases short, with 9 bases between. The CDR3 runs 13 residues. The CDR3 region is CASSQVMSNTQYF. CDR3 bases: TGTGCCAGCAGCCAAGTCATGTCCAATACGCAGTATTTT. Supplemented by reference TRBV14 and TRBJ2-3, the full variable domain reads EAGVTQFPSHSVIEKGQTVTLRCDPISGHDNLYWYRRVMGKEIKFLLHFVKESKQDESGMPNNRFLAERTGGTYSTLKVQPAELEDSGVYFCASSQVMSNTQYFGPGTRLTVL.

DNA of the CDR3: TGTGCCACCAGCAGAGATCTGGTCGGGCAAGAGACCCAGTACTTC. The encoded protein is CATSRDLVGQETQYF. The V gene is TRBV15, the J gene TRBJ2-5, with unresolved D. This CDR3 region has 15 residues. The V and J ends lost 0 bases and 2 bases respectively, with 10 bases between them. The germline gives CDR1 LNHNV, CDR2 YYDKDF (reference sequence).

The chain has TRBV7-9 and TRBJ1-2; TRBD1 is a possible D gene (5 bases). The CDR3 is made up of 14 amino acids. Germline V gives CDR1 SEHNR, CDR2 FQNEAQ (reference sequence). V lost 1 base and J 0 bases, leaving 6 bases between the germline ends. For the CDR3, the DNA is TGTGCCAGCAGCTTAGAGACAGCTAACTATGGCTACACCTTC. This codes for CASSLETANYGYTF. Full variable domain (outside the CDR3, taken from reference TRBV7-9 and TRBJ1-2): DTGVSQNPRHKITKRGQNVTFRCDPISEHNRLYWYRQTLGQGPEFLTYFQNEAQLEKSRLLSDRFSAERPKGSFSTLEIQRTEQGDSAMYLCASSLETANYGYTFGSGTRLTVV.

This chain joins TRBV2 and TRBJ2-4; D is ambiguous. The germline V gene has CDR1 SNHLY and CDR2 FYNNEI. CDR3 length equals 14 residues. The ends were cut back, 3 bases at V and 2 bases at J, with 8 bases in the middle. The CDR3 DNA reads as TGTGCCAGCAGTGATGATCTAACCAAAAACATTCAGTACTTC. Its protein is CASSDDLTKNIQYF.

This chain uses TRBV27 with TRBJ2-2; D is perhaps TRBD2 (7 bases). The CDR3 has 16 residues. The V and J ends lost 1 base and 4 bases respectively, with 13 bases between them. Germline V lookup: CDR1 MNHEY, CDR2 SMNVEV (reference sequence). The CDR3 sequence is CASSLFSGGPTGELFF. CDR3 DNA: TGTGCCAGCAGTTTATTTTCCGGGGGGCCCACCGGGGAGCTGTTTTTT.

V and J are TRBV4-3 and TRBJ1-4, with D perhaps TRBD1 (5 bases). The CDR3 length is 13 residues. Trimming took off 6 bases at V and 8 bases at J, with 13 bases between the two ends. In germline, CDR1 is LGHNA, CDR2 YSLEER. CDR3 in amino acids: CASRDQGEEKLFF. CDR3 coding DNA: TGCGCCAGCAGGGACCAGGGAGAGGAAAAACTGTTTTTT.

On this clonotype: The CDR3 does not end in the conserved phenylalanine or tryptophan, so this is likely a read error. The CDR3 sequence is CASSLEASGSSYEQYN. The DNA for the CDR3 is TGCGCCAGCAGCTTGGAAGCTAGCGGGAGCTCCTACGAGCAGTACAAC. This rearrangement joins TRBV5-1 to TRBJ2-7, with TRBD2 matching 10 bases. V trimming: 0 bases; J trimming: 0 bases; junction bases outside the gene matches: 3. This CDR3 is 16 amino acids long. Germline loops: CDR1 SGHRS, CDR2 YFSETQ.

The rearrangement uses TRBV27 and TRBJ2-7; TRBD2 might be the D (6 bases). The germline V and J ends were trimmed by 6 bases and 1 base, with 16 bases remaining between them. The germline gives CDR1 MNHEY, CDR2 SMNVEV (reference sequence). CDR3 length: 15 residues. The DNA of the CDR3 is TGTGCCAGCAGATCGCTGGCTAGCGCGTCCTACGAGCAGTACTTC. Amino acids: CASRSLASASYEQYF.

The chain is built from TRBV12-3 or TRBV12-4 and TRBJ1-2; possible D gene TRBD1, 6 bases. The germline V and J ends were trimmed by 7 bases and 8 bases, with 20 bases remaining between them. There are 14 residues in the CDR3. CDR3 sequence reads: CASTTLGALLGYTF. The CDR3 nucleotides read TGTGCCAGCACCACCCTGGGGGCTCTTTTAGGCTACACCTTC.

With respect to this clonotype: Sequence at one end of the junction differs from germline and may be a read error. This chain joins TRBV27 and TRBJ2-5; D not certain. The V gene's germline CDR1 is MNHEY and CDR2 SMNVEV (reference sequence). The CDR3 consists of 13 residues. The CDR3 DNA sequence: TGTGCCAGCAGTTACGTGTACCAAGAGACCCAATACTTC. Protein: CASSYVYQETQYF.

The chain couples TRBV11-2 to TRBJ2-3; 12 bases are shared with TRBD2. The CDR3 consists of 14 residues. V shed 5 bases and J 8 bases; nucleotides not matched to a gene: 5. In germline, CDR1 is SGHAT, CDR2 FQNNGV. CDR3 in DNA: TGTGCCAGCAGCCTAGCGGGGGGGCCGGGTACGCAGTATTTT. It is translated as CASSLAGGPGTQYF. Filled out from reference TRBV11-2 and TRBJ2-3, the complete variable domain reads EAGVAQSPRYKIIEKRQSVAFWCNPISGHATLYWYQQILGQGPKLLIQFQNNGVVDDSQLPKDRFSAERLKGVDSTLKIQPAKLEDSAVYLCASSLAGGPGTQYFGPGTRLTVL.

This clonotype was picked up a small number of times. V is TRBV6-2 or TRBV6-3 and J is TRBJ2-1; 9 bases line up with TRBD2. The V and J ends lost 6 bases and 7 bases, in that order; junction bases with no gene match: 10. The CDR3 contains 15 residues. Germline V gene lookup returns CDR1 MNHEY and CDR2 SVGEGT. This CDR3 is CASRLAGALANEQFF. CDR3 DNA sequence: TGTGCCAGCAGATTAGCGGGAGCCCTGGCAAATGAGCAGTTCTTC.

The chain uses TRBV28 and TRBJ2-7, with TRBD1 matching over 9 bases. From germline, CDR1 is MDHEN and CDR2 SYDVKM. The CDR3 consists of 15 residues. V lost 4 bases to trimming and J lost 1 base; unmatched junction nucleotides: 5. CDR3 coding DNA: TGTGCCAGCAGTTCCGGGGGGACAGGGTCCTACGAGCAGTACTTC. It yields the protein CASSSGGTGSYEQYF.

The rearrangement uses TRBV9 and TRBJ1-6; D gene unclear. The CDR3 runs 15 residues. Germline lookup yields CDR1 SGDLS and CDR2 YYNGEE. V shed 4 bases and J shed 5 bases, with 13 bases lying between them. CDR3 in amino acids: CASSPNREDNSPLHF. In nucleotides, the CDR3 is TGTGCCAGCAGCCCAAATCGAGAAGATAATTCACCCCTCCACTTT.

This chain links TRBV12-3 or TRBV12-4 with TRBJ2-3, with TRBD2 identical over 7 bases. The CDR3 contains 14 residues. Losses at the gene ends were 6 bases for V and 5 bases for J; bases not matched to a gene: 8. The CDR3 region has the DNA TGTGCCAGCAGCAAGAAGCGGGGAATAGATACGCAGTATTTT. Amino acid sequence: CASSKKRGIDTQYF.

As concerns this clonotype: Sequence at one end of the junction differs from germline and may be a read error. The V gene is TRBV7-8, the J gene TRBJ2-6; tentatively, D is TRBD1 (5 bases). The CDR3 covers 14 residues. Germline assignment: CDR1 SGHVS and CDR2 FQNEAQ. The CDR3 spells CASSLNSGANVPTF. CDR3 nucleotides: TGTGCCAGCAGCTTGAACTCTGGGGCCAACGTCCCGACTTTC.

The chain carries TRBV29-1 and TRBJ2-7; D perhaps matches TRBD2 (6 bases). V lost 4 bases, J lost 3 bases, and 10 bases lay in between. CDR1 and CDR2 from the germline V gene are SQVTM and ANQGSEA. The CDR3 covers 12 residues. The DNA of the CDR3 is TGCAGCGTTGTGTCTAGCGACTACGAGCAGTACTTC. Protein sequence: CSVVSSDYEQYF.

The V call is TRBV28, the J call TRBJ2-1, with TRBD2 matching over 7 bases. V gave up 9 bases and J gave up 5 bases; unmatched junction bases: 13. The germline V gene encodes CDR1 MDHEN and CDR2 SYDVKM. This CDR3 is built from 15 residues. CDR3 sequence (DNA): TGTGCCAGTCGGTTGGGTCTAGCGGCCAACAATGAGCAGTTCTTC. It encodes CASRLGLAANNEQFF.

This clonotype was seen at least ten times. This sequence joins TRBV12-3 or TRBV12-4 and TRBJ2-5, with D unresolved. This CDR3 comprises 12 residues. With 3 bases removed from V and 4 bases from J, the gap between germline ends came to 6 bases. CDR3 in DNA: TGTGCCAGCAGTTTCTGGCGAGAGACCCAGTACTTC. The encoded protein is CASSFWRETQYF.

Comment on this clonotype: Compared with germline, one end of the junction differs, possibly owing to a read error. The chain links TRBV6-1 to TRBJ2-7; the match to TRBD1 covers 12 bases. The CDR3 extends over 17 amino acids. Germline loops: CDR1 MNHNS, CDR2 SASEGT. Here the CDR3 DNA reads TGTGCCGGCAGTGATCCCGGGACAGGGGGCGGCTTCTACGAGCAGTACTTC. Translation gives CAGSDPGTGGGFYEQYF.

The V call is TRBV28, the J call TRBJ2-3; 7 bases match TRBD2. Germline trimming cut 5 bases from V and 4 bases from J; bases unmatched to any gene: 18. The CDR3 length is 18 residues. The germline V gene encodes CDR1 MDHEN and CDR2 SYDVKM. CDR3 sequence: CASSETLGLVPSSDTQYF. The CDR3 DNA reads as TGTGCCAGCAGTGAGACCCTAGGACTAGTCCCCTCGTCAGATACGCAGTATTTT.

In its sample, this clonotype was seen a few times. The CDR3 nucleotides are TGCAGCGTTCCTCCGGGACTAGCGGATAAAGAGACCCAGTACTTC. It encodes CSVPPGLADKETQYF. The chain recombines TRBV29-1 with TRBJ2-5; 11 bases fit TRBD2. Germline V gene data show CDR1 as SQVTM and CDR2 as ANQGSEA. V was pared by 5 bases and J by 3 bases, with 8 bases of the junction left unmatched. The CDR3 extends over 15 amino acids.

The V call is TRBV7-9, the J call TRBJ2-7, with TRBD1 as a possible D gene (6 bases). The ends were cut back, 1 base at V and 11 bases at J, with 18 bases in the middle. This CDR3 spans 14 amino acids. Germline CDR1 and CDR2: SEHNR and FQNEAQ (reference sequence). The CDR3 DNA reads TGTGCCAGCAGCTTAGGCGCAGGGGACCTTGGAGAGTACTTC. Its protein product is CASSLGAGDLGEYF.

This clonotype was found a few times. CDR3 nucleotide sequence: TGTGCCAGCAGACGGGACACCGGGGAGCTGTTTTTT. The encoded protein is CASRRDTGELFF. J is TRBJ2-2 and V is TRBV7-3; D remains unclear. Germline V gives CDR1 SGHTA, CDR2 FQGTGA. The CDR3 has 12 residues. The ends were cut back, 6 bases at V and 3 bases at J, with 5 bases in the middle.